This T cell receptor (beta chain) is drawn from a study of T cell responses to AZD1222 COVID-19 vaccine (dated by TCRdb to the early 2020s). Some background on the complete study: AZD1222 recipients given second doses at about 4 weeks or at about 12 weeks were pooled, since spike-specific TCR depth and breadth were not found to differ between the two schedules. Trial participants were enrolled by age into 18-55, 56-69 and 70-plus year subgroups, with approximately 150, 30 and 60 TCR-sequenced participants respectively. A total of just over 230 trial participants underwent TCR sequencing, of whom some 210 received two doses of AZD1222 and about 26 received two doses of the MenACWY control vaccine. The paper's findings and limits, for the study overall: After two AZD1222 doses, both the breadth and the depth of spike-specific TCRs were significantly higher than at day 0 and than in MenACWY recipients. Only a handful of AZD1222 recipients were SARS-CoV-2 seropositive at baseline, limiting conclusions about previously exposed vaccinees. The vaccine-associated CD4 TCRs covered the entire spike protein, and the dominant responses fell in regions 160-218 and 743-854. Epitopes outside the regions mutated in the B.1.351 and B.1.1.7 variants were reportedly recognized by nearly half of the unique spike-specific TCRs. Participants were mostly white British, with more females than males. The authors suggested clonal diversity may have been underestimated. In the small 56-69-year group, the increase in depth fell short of significance, most likely because of low power. Because no day 14 peak-response samples were available, the repertoires could be characterized only after the peak T cell response.

In the case of this clone: Its antigen is currently not known. Per-nucleotide qualities are absent, and no much larger clonotype sits a single base away.

The CDR3 regions of human TCRbeta chains were analyzed by immunosequencing. The source study handled its data this way. Repertoire TCRs were matched against a reference library of SARS-CoV-2-specific TCRs generated with the MIRA antigen-specificity platform. Breadth was defined as the fraction of unique TCRs that were SARS-CoV-2-associated, and depth was defined as the fraction of total T cells that were SARS-CoV-2-associated. Using the MIRA data, every spike-specific TCR was mapped to the spike region that the TCR reacted to and assigned to either a CD4 or a CD8 class. Log10-transformed breadth and depth values were compared by one-way ANOVA with Sidak's multiple comparisons tests. TCRdb took this table from immuneACCESS and kept in-frame rearrangements with V and J called. Such tables lack part of the clones; where checked against another copy, unresolved V genes explain under half of the gap, and the rest is unexplained. V, J and clone size derive from that table, while D and trimming were established from the DNA sequence. The sample table holds 150,000 to 180,000 clones, of which roughly nine tenths were seen once. 3% to 3.5% of the sample rests with the top ten.

The CDR3 runs 15 amino acids, cysteine and phenylalanine included. Of the read, only the CDR3 DNA is kept; its 45 bases are in frame from base 1. In the germline V gene (reference sequence), CDR1 corresponds to LNHDA and CDR2 to SQIVND. V is reduced by 6 bases and J by 5 bases, leaving a spacing of 19 bases between them. The sample's time point, from its label and the paper: baseline before first vaccination. Samples from vaccinated people were obtained from the UK trials COV001 and COV002, which included a single-blind randomized controlled phase 2/3 trial of AZD1222 (ChAdOx1 nCoV-19) in healthy adults. Trial participant PBMC samples were collected at day 0 and day 28 after the second dose for TCRbeta chain sequencing.

Sequencing was performed on peripheral blood, taken on day 0 of AZD1222 vaccination. The chain uses TRBV19 and TRBJ2-5; the D call is tentative, TRBD1 or TRBD2, as each matches 5 bases. The sequence derives from an adult in good health. The nucleotides read TGTGCCAGTAGCATAACCCGGGGCGACGTCGAGACCCAGTACTTC. Translation gives CASSITRGDVETQYF.